The T cell receptor beta chain under discussion was sequenced for a study of blood T cells in healthy people across ages. Each sample yielded at least 6 million isolated PBMCs. Combining a sample-barcoded 5' primer with a J-beta primer mix, a second PCR ran for roughly 7 to 11 cycles. Sequencing of every sample gave 3 million or more CDR3-containing paired-end reads. A single record per CDR3 protein comes from TCRdb applying MiXCR to the 5' RACE reads. The sample contains about 1.4 million distinct CDR3 sequences, around 55% of which appear only once. The material sequenced was blood. The sequence was obtained from a man in his late teens or twenties in good health.

The CDR3 protein is CASTLGETDTQYF. The CDR3 nucleotides read TGTGCCAGCACCCTCGGGGAGACAGATACGCAGTATTTT. The J gene is TRBJ2-3, the V gene TRBV10-3, with D tentatively TRBD2 (5 bases). V lost 10 bases to trimming and J lost 3 bases, with 14 bases between them. This CDR3 has 13 amino acids. CDR1 and CDR2 from the germline V gene are ENHRY and SYGVKD.